One TCR beta chain is described in this entry. The antigen it recognizes is unknown. The record has no base qualities; no much larger clone is one base away. From a lookup of the germline V gene, CDR1 and CDR2 are SGDLS and YYNGEE. V is cut back by 3 bases and J by 6 bases, with 9 bases in the junction unmatched. From its cysteine to its phenylalanine, the CDR3 spans 16 amino acids. Only the CDR3 DNA stays, 48 bases, in frame from base 1. This sample stems from a study of cytomegalovirus exposure and HLA in healthy donors (dated by TCRdb to 2015 to 2018). General notes on the study: According to a later analysis, one platform produced both the roughly 110 validation repertoires and the 670 or so repertoires of the first cohort. The aim of the study was to test whether cataloging public T cell receptors could identify signatures of past pathogen exposure. Besides the first cohort of roughly 660 subjects, a separate validation cohort made up of over a hundred different subjects was used. High-throughput TCR immunosequencing, statistical association of individual TCRs with disease status, and machine learning were combined to predict cytomegalovirus infection status.

Separate from the roughly 650-subject first cohort, the validation cohort of roughly 120 subjects was the group to which the donors belonged. Library construction relied on the immunoSEQ multiplex PCR assay. The paper's processing steps were these. A statistical classification framework was developed to diagnose cytomegalovirus status using the catalog of TCR beta chain sequences. The immuneACCESS repertoire file appears here via TCRdb, limited to in-frame rearrangements. These files lack a portion of the clones; in checked studies, under half of the deficit traces to unresolved V genes, and the cause of the others is not known. The D gene and trimming were derived from the DNA, and the V and J assignments and clone size from that table. In this sample the table shows about 160,000 clones, 85% to 90% of which occur a single time. The ten most abundant clones make up 5% to 7% of the sample. Overall study outcomes, separate from this receptor: The authors suggested that the approach could potentially be generalized to other disease states and immunological phenotypes. Three of the identified cytomegalovirus-associated TCR beta chains were confirmed in vitro to be specific for cytomegalovirus antigens. Most TCR sequences were seen in very few donors, while some public TCRs were found in many individuals. A total of fewer than 200 TCR beta chains were listed by the study as associated with cytomegalovirus. All 120 or so repertoires were used to score co-occurrence in the validation cohort in a later analysis, because that analysis had no HLA typing for the cohort. Of the cluster scores, roughly 95% were above 0 in a later analysis, which found that TCRs clustered in the first cohort also tended to co-occur in the 110 or so validation repertoires. The classifier was reported to diagnose cytomegalovirus status with high specificity and sensitivity in both the original and validation cohorts.

Sequenced: PBMCs. The chain is assembled from TRBV9 and TRBJ2-7; 13 nucleotides in the junction match TRBD2. The clonotype originates from a woman in her twenties or thirties in good health and CMV-seronegative. The sequenced DNA is TGTGCCAGCAGCGAAACCGGGACTAGCGGGACTCCCGAGCAGTACTTC. This is translated as CASSETGTSGTPEQYF.